The rows below give T cell receptor beta chains drawn from one sample of a study of T-cell memory formation after mild COVID-19. TCRdb re-derived calls from the 5' RACE reads in MiXCR, one entry per CDR3 protein. The sample shows tens of thousands of distinct CDR3 sequences, more than 13% of them seen only once. Source material: PBMCs or a T cell subset sorted from them (not recorded which). These receptors were obtained from a man younger than 35 who had mild COVID-19 (a few samples of this study predate the infection). Cell type and time point are not known. Each CDR3 is given with its conserved first and last residue. Fields, in order: clone size, V gene, D gene, J gene, CDR3 DNA, CDR3 protein. D genes are given only for firm matches. Only some rows state a clone size, as once, few, many or a class for expanded clones.

>-|TRBV2|TRBD2|TRBJ2-1
TGTGCCAGCACGGGACGGCGGGGGGACTACAATGAGCAGTTCTTC
CASTGRRGDYNEQFF
>few|TRBV5-1|-|TRBJ1-1
TGCGCCAGCAGCTTGGAGGGGAGAATGAACACTGAAGCTTTCTTT
CASSLEGRMNTEAFF
>-|TRBV4-3|-|TRBJ2-7
TGCGCCAGCAGTCAAGGGACGGCAGAGGACGAGCAGTACTTC
CASSQGTAEDEQYF
>few|TRBV12-3/TRBV12-4|TRBD1|TRBJ1-1
TGTGCCAGCAGTCACACACAGGGGGCTAGCACTGAAGCTTTCTTT
CASSHTQGASTEAFF
>few|TRBV6-1|-|TRBJ2-2
TGTGCCAGCAATTGGGACTGGGTGGGAACCGGGGAGCTGTTTTTT
CASNWDWVGTGELFF
>-|TRBV5-1|-|TRBJ2-3
TGCGCCAGCAGCCCCCGGACGGCCCACTACCCCACGGATGTAGGCACAGATACGCAGTATTTT
CASSPRTAHYPTDVGTDTQYF
>-|TRBV9|-|TRBJ1-4
TGTGCCAGCAGCGTAGGGGGCGGTCATGAAAAACTGTTTTTT
CASSVGGGHEKLFF
>few|TRBV7-9|-|TRBJ1-1
TGTGCCAGCAGCTTGGGGGGAGCCGCTGAAGCTTTCTTT
CASSLGGAAEAFF
>-|TRBV28|-|TRBJ2-2
TGTGCCAGCAGTTTAGTAACAGGATCTCCCACCGGGGAGCTGTTTTTT
CASSLVTGSPTGELFF
>-|TRBV5-1|-|TRBJ2-7
TGCGCCAGCAGCTTGGCGAGTGAGGTTAACTACGAGCAGTACTTC
CASSLASEVNYEQYF
>-|TRBV7-9|TRBD1|TRBJ1-2
TGTGCCAGCAGCCGTGCTCGGACAGGGAAAGGCGGCTACACCTTC
CASSRARTGKGGYTF
>many|TRBV4-2|TRBD2|TRBJ2-7
TGTGCCAGCAGCCAAGCCGTAGCGGGGGGGCCCAACGAGCAGTACTTC
CASSQAVAGGPNEQYF
>-|TRBV7-9|-|TRBJ1-1
TGTGCCAGCAGCCTAAAACTGGAGAGACCGAAGAACACTGAAGCTTTCTTT
CASSLKLERPKNTEAFF
>few|TRBV19|-|TRBJ2-1
TGTGCCAGTAGTATAATTTTGGGAGGCAATGAGCAGTTCTTC
CASSIILGGNEQFF
>few|TRBV11-3|-|TRBJ1-6
TGTGCCAGCAGCAAGACCGGGGACACCTATAATTCACCCCTCCACTTT
CASSKTGDTYNSPLHF
>few|TRBV4-1|-|TRBJ2-3
TGCGCCAGCAGCCAAGCCAGGGGAGGGGGCACAGATACGCAGTATTTT
CASSQARGGGTDTQYF
>few|TRBV5-1|-|TRBJ1-4
TGCGCCAGCAGCCTACTTTTGGGGGACAATGAAAAACTGTTTTTT
CASSLLLGDNEKLFF
>-|TRBV12-3/TRBV12-4|TRBD2|TRBJ2-3
TGTGCCAGCAGTTTCGGCGGGGGAGAAGATACGCAGTATTTT
CASSFGGGEDTQYF
>-|TRBV4-3|TRBD1|TRBJ1-1
TGCGCCAGCAGCCAAGATGGGACAGGGAAGAACACTGAAGCTTTCTTT
CASSQDGTGKNTEAFF
>-|TRBV12-3/TRBV12-4|-|TRBJ1-1
TGTGCCAGCAGTTTAGTAGTTAGGGGCAGAAAGGGGATGAACACTGAAGCTTTCTTT
CASSLVVRGRKGMNTEAFF
>-|TRBV6-6|-|TRBJ2-5
TGTGCCAGCAGCCTCAACAGGGGAGGGGAGACCCAGTACTTC
CASSLNRGGETQYF
>-|TRBV27|-|TRBJ1-1
TGTGCCAGCAAGAGGGGATACACTGAAGCTTTCTTT
CASKRGYTEAFF
>-|TRBV5-1|TRBD2|TRBJ2-1
TGCGCCAGCAGCTTGGCTAGCGGGGTATACAATGAGCAGTTCTTC
CASSLASGVYNEQFF
>-|TRBV12-3/TRBV12-4|-|TRBJ2-2
TGTGCCAGCAGTTTAGGGACCCTGGGCCCAGGGGAGCTGTTTTTT
CASSLGTLGPGELFF
>-|TRBV4-1|-|TRBJ2-7
TGCGCCAGCAGCCAAGCTCCAGGCTCCTACGAGCAGTACTTC
CASSQAPGSYEQYF
>few|TRBV4-1|-|TRBJ1-1
TGCGCCAGCAGCCAAGTTTTGTCGTCCGAAGCTTTCTTT
CASSQVLSSEAFF
>few|TRBV4-3|TRBD1|TRBJ2-7
TGCGCCAGCAGCCAAGATGGGACCGGGACAGGCTACGAGCAGTACTTC
CASSQDGTGTGYEQYF
>many|TRBV14|-|TRBJ2-5
TGTGCCAGCAGCCAATTCGACTACCAAGAGACCCAGTACTTC
CASSQFDYQETQYF
>-|TRBV29-1|-|TRBJ2-5
TGCAGCGTTGTTATAAGGCAAGAGACCCAGTACTTC
CSVVIRQETQYF
>-|TRBV5-6|TRBD1|TRBJ2-3
TGTGCCAGCAGCTTTCTCCGGGACAGTTTTCCAGATACGCAGTATTTT
CASSFLRDSFPDTQYF
>-|TRBV12-3/TRBV12-4|TRBD1|TRBJ1-1
TGTGCCAGCAGTCCGGGGACAGATAACACTGAAGCTTTCTTT
CASSPGTDNTEAFF
>-|TRBV4-1|-|TRBJ1-2
TGCGCCAGCAGCCAAGCCGACAGTGCTAACTATGGCTACACCTTC
CASSQADSANYGYTF
>once|TRBV6-2/TRBV6-3|-|TRBJ2-1
TGTGCCAGCAGTTCCAGCAGGTTCAATGAGCAGTTCTTC
CASSSSRFNEQFF